The entry that follows covers one T cell receptor beta chain sequence. The antigen is unknown. From the 5' RACE reads, TCRdb lists one entry per CDR3 protein and no DNA. The listing contains 150,000 to 160,000 distinct CDR3 sequences. CDR1 is MNHEY, CDR2 SVGAGI, per germline. The CDR3 contains 15 residues. This specimen belongs to a study of T cells expressing NK-cell markers. Study observations and caveats: The CD3+CD56-NKG2C+ fraction of a few donors was also led by these clonotypes.

V and J are TRBV6-5 and TRBJ2-7; checking the TCRdb D call of TRBD1 is not possible without DNA. The sequence derives from a woman aged 50 to 60 in good health. Input material: blood T cells: a sorted CD56 or NKG2C T cell subset, CD4+ or CD8+ T cells, or bulk PBMC T cells (not recorded which). CDR3 loop: CASSYSWGLSYEQYF.